This T cell receptor (beta chain) was identified in a study of T-cell memory formation after mild COVID-19. Whole-study results and caveats: Memory cells collected pre-infection included some clones that later responded, suggesting cross-reactive memory joined.

CDR3 length: 15 amino acids. The germline gives CDR1 LNHDA, CDR2 SQIVND (reference sequence). The V end lost 7 bases, the J end lost 3 bases, and 15 bases lay between the germline ends. Remarks on this clonotype: Its antigen is not known.

Libraries for TCRalpha and TCRbeta carried sample barcodes and unique molecular identifiers via 5'RACE. One entry per CDR3 protein results from TCRdb running MiXCR on the 5' RACE reads. Here the sample spans about 260,000 distinct CDR3 sequences, 7% to 10% being singletons. The chain employs TRBV19 and TRBJ2-2; maybe TRBD1 (6 bases). The origin of this receptor is a man aged 18 to 29 who had mild COVID-19 (a few samples of this study predate the infection). Cell type and time point are not known. Sequenced input: PBMCs or a T cell subset sorted from them (not recorded which). CDR3 in DNA: TGTGCCAGTACCCTCGTCAGGGGAGACACCGGGGAGCTGTTTTTT. It encodes CASTLVRGDTGELFF.